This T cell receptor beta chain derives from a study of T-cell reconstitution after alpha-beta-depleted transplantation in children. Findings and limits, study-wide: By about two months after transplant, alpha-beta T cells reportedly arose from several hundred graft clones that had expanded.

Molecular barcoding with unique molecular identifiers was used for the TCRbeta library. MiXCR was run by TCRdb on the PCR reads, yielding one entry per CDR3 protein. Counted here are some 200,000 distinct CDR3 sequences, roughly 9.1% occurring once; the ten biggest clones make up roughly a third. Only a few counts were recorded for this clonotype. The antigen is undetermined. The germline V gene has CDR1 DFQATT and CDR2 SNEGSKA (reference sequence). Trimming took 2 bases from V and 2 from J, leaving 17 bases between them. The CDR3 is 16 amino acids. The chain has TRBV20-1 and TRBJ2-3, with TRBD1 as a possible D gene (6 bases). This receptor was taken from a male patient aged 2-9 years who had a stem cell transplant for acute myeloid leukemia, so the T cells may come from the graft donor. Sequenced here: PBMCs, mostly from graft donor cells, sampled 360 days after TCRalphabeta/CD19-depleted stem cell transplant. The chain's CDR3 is CSARSVQGSFTDTQYF. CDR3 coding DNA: TGCAGTGCTAGATCAGTACAGGGTTCTTTCACAGATACGCAGTATTTT.